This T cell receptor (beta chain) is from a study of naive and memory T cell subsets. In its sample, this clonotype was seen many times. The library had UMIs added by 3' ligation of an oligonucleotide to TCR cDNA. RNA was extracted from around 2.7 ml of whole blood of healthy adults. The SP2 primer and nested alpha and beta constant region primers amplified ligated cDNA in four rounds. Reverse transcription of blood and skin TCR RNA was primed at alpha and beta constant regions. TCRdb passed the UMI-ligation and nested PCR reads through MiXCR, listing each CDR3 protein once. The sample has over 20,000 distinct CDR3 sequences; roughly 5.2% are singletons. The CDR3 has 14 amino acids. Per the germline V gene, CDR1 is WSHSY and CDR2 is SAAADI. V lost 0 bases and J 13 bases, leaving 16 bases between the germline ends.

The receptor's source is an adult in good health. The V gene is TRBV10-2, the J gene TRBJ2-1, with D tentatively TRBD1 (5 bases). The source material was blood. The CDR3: CASSESGQYGSQFF. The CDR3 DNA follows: TGCGCCAGCAGTGAGTCGGGGCAGTACGGCTCCCAGTTCTTC.